A single T cell receptor (beta chain) is shown here with its context. This receptor's antigen is unknown. Base qualities are not provided; no much larger clone lies one nucleotide away. Whole blood was collected in K2EDTA tubes by collaborating institutions according to the institutions' own protocols. For TCRbeta analysis, collaborators shipped samples in one of three forms: frozen whole blood, isolated PBMCs, or DNA extracted from either of those sample types. TCRbeta CDR3 regions were amplified from genomic DNA by means of the immunoSEQ Assay, a bias-controlled multiplex PCR. The authors' pipeline ran thus. The number of nucleated cells in each sample was estimated from the amplification of reference gene primers within the assay. To quantify the absolute abundance of each unique TCRbeta CDR3 rearrangement, sequence reads were collapsed and filtered. Productive Simpson clonality was computed per sample as the square root of Simpson's diversity index over productive rearrangements. In its TCRdb copy, this immuneACCESS table keeps in-frame sequences only and misses some clones. Where compared with another copy, unresolved V genes explain less than half of these, and the others have no known cause. Clonal size and the V and J genes are those of that table, whereas D and trimming came from the DNA. For this sample there are 70,000 to 100,000 clones; 90% appear just once. Together, the top ten hold approximately 4.3% of the sample.

This specimen belongs to a study of blood T cell repertoires in COVID-19 (dated by TCRdb to the early 2020s). Turning to the overall study: Samples from collaborators originated in the United States, Italy and Spain and spanned both the acute and convalescent phases of COVID-19. Samples were obtained from the ongoing ImmuneRACE study (first 160 participants) and from about 1,300 subjects provided by 6 global collaborators. Deeply sampled blood TCRbeta repertoires from subjects exposed to, actively infected with, or recovered from COVID-19 were included in the dataset. A de-identified subject ID, COVID-19 status, age in years and sex were almost always included in the sample metadata. The material from the prospective study consisted of cDNA or gDNA derived from T cells, B-cell-depleted T cells, or PBMCs. A freely available public database, intended as a resource for researchers studying the immune response to SARS-CoV-2, is where the repertoires were released. Where HLA class I and class II types were available, the types were taken from metadata supplied by the sample provider, not from assay-based typing. The study at large found these results: The quantity of clinical and demographic metadata differed by source and by participant and was supplied without curation.

The CDR3 measures 18 amino acids from cysteine to phenylalanine. The entry retains the CDR3 DNA only, 54 bases that are in frame from base 1. Germline trimming amounts to 6 bases on V and 0 bases on J, with 12 as the count of junction bases outside the gene matches. The CDR1 and CDR2 encoded by the germline V gene are WSHSY and SAAADI. The receptor was isolated from a woman older than 75 with active or convalescent COVID-19. The sample was peripheral blood. The chain joins TRBV10-2 to TRBJ2-2; a stretch of 8 junction bases matches TRBD1. The CDR3 amino acid sequence is: CASRTGVSAITNTGELFF. The nucleotide sequence is TGCGCCAGCAGGACAGGGGTCTCTGCAATTACGAACACCGGGGAGCTGTTTTTT.